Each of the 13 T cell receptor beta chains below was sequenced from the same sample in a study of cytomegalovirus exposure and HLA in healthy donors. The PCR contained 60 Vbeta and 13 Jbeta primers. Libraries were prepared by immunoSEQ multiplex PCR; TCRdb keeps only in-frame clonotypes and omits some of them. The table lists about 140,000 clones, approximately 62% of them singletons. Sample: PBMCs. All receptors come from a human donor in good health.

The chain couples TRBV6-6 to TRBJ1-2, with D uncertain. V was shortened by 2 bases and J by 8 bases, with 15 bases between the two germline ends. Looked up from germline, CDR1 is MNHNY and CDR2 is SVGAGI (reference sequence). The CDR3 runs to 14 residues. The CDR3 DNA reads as TGTGCCAGCAGTTACCGGACTGTCATGGGGGGCTACACCTTC. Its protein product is CASSYRTVMGGYTF.

The CDR3 here is CASSEQGVDGYTF. CDR3 DNA sequence: TGTGCCAGCAGTGAACAGGGTGTCGATGGCTACACCTTC. The chain has TRBV6-5 and TRBJ1-2, with TRBD1 as a possible D gene (6 bases). In germline, CDR1 is MNHEY, CDR2 SVGAGI. The CDR3 has 13 residues. Trimming shortened V by 5 bases and J by 6 bases, and 13 bases separated the two germline ends.

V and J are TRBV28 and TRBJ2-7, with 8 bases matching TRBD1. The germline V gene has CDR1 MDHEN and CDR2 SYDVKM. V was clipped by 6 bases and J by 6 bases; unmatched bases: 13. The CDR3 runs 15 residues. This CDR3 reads CASRDRVPYTSEQYF. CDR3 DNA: TGTGCCAGCAGGGACAGGGTTCCCTACACATCCGAGCAGTACTTC.

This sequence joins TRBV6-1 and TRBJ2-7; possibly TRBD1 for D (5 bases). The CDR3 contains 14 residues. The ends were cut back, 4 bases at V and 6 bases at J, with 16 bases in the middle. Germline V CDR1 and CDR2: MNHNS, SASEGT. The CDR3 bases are TGTGCCAGCAGTGCAACCCCCGCAGGGATCGAGCAGTACTTC. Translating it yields CASSATPAGIEQYF.

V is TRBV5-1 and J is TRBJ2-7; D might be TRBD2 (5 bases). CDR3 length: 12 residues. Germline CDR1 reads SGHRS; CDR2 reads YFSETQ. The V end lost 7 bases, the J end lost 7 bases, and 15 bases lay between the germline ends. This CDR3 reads CASWGLSGEQYF. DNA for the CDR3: TGCGCCAGCTGGGGTCTATCGGGGGAGCAGTACTTC.

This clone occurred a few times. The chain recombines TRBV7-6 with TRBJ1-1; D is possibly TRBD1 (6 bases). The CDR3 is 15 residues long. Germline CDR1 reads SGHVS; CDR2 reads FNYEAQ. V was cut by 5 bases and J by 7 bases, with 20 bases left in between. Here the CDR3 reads CASSGIQGSWGEAFF. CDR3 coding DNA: TGTGCCAGCAGCGGAATACAGGGAAGCTGGGGTGAAGCTTTCTTT.

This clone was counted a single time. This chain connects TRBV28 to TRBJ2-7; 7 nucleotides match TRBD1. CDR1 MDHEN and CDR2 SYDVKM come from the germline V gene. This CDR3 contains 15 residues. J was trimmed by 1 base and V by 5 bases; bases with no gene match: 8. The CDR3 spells CASSMTGIRSYEQYF. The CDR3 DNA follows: TGTGCCAGCAGTATGACAGGGATAAGGTCCTACGAGCAGTACTTC. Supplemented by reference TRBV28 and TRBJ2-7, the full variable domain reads DVKVTQSSRYLVKRTGEKVFLECVQDMDHENMFWYRQDPGLGLRLIYFSYDVKMKEKGDIPEGYSVSREKKERFSLILESASTNQTSMYLCASSMTGIRSYEQYFGPGTRLTVT.

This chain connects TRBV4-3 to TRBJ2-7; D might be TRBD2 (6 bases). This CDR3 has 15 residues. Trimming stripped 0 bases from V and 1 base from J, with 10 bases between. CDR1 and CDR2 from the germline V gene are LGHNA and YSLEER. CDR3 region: CASSQDAGRSYEQYF. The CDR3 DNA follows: TGCGCCAGCAGCCAAGATGCGGGACGGTCCTACGAGCAGTACTTC.

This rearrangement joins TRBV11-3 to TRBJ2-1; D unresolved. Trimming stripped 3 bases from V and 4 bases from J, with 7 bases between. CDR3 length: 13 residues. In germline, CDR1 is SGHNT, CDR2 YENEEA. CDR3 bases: TGTGCCAGCAGCTTCCGACTGTACAATGAGCAGTTCTTC. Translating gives CASSFRLYNEQFF.

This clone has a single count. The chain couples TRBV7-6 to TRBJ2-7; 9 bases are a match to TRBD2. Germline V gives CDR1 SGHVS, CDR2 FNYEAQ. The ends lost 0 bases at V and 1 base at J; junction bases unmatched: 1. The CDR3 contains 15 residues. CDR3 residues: CASSLATSGSYEQYF. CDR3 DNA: TGTGCCAGCAGCTTAGCGACTAGCGGATCCTACGAGCAGTACTTC.

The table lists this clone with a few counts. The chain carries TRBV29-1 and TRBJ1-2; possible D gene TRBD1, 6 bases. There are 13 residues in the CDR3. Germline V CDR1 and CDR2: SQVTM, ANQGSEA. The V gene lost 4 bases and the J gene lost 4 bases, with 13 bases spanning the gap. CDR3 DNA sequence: TGCAGCGTTGTAGGGGGTTTGAGCTATGGCTACACCTTC. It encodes CSVVGGLSYGYTF.

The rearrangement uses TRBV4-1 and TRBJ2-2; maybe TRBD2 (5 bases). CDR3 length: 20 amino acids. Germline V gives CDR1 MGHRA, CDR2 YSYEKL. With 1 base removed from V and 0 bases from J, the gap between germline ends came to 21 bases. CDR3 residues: CASSQGVPRNAGSNTGELFF. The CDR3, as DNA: TGCGCCAGCAGCCAAGGGGTCCCTCGAAATGCGGGCTCGAACACCGGGGAGCTGTTTTTT.

DNA for the CDR3: TGTGCCAGCAGCTTAGGAGGGCCGTCCTACAATGAGCAGTTCTTC. Residues: CASSLGGPSYNEQFF. The V call is TRBV11-2, the J call TRBJ2-1, with D possibly TRBD2 on 5 matching bases. This CDR3 has 15 residues. V lost 1 base and J 1 base, leaving 8 bases between the germline ends. From germline, CDR1 is SGHAT and CDR2 FQNNGV. Complete variable domain (other parts from reference TRBV11-2 and TRBJ2-1): EAGVAQSPRYKIIEKRQSVAFWCNPISGHATLYWYQQILGQGPKLLIQFQNNGVVDDSQLPKDRFSAERLKGVDSTLKIQPAKLEDSAVYLCASSLGGPSYNEQFFGPGTRLTVL.